Following are 27 T cell receptor beta chains from one sample sequenced in a study of blood T cell repertoires in COVID-19. Libraries were prepared by immunoSEQ multiplex PCR; TCRdb keeps only in-frame clonotypes and omits some of them. The sample lists some 130,000 clones, approximately 88% occurring once. Sequenced: peripheral blood. These receptors all stem from a man aged 60 to 75 with acute or convalescent COVID-19.

CDR3 nucleotide sequence: TGCAGCGTTGAAGATCCGGACAACGGTATTGGCTACACCTTC. As protein: CSVEDPDNGIGYTF. This chain uses TRBV29-1 with TRBJ1-2; a possible D gene is TRBD1 (5 bases). This CDR3 has 14 residues. Trimming shortened V by 0 bases and J by 7 bases, and 15 bases separated the two germline ends. The germline CDR1 and CDR2 sequences are SQVTM and ANQGSEA.

The chain carries TRBV19 and TRBJ1-5; D remains ambiguous. CDR1 LNHDA and CDR2 SQIVND come from the germline V gene (reference sequence). V lost 7 bases, J lost 0 bases, and 7 bases lay in between. The CDR3 extends over 13 amino acids. DNA of the CDR3: TGTGCCAGTACCTCGTATAGCAATCAGCCCCAGCATTTT. It translates to CASTSYSNQPQHF.

This chain links TRBV4-1 with TRBJ2-2; the match to TRBD2 covers 7 bases. The germline V gene encodes CDR1 MGHRA and CDR2 YSYEKL. V was pared by 3 bases and J by 6 bases, with 4 bases of the junction left unmatched. This CDR3 is 14 amino acids long. The CDR3 nucleotides read TGCGCCAGCAGCCAGCGGGAGAGGGCCGGGGAGCTGTTTTTT. Its translation: CASSQRERAGELFF.

The genes are TRBV6-5 and TRBJ2-7; 7 bases fit TRBD1. Germline V CDR1 and CDR2: MNHEY, SVGAGI. The CDR3 is 16 residues long. V dropped 2 bases and J dropped 1; count of bases not matched to a gene: 8. This chain's CDR3 is CASSYARGFDSYEQYF. CDR3 in DNA: TGTGCCAGCAGTTACGCCAGGGGGTTTGATTCCTACGAGCAGTACTTC.

This clone was found a few times. The genes are TRBV5-5 and TRBJ1-1; no clear D gene. From germline, CDR1 is SGHKS and CDR2 YYEKEE (reference sequence). The CDR3 totals 13 residues. Trimming removed 1 base from V and 1 base from J, with 5 bases in between. For the CDR3, the DNA is TGTGCCAGCAGCTTGTTCTGGAACACTGAAGCTTTCTTT. It codes for CASSLFWNTEAFF.

This rearrangement joins TRBV5-1 to TRBJ1-5; the D gene is possibly TRBD1 (6 bases). The CDR3 totals 14 residues. V was trimmed by 1 base and J by 1 base, leaving 6 bases between them. The V gene's germline CDR1 is SGHRS and CDR2 YFSETQ. The DNA of the CDR3 is TGCGCCAGCAGCTTGACAGGGAGCAATCAGCCCCAGCATTTT. Translated: CASSLTGSNQPQHF.

The chain links TRBV29-1 to TRBJ2-3; 12 positions agree with TRBD2. CDR3 length: 15 amino acids. CDR1 is SQVTM, CDR2 ANQGSEA, per germline. The trim removed 5 bases at V and 4 bases at J, leaving 7 bases unmatched. The CDR3 sequence is CSVFGLAGTADTQYF. The CDR3 DNA reads TGCAGCGTTTTCGGACTAGCGGGAACAGCAGATACGCAGTATTTT.

This clone was picked up one time. This rearrangement joins TRBV28 to TRBJ1-5; 9 nucleotides match TRBD1. Trimming at V came to 9 bases and at J to 2 bases, leaving 11 bases not matched to a gene. The CDR3 totals 16 residues. CDR1 and CDR2 (germline): MDHEN, SYDVKM. CDR3 amino acids: CASDYPGQGGNQPQHF. DNA for the CDR3: TGTGCCAGTGATTATCCGGGACAGGGCGGCAATCAGCCCCAGCATTTT.

This rearrangement joins TRBV3-1 (or the pseudogene TRBV3-2) to TRBJ2-7; 7 positions match TRBD1. The CDR3 consists of 18 residues. Germline lookup yields CDR1 LGHDT and CDR2 YNNKEL (reference sequence). The junction had 12 bases not matched to a gene; V was cut back by 1 base and J by 0 bases. Here the CDR3 reads CASSQAISGTVPSYEQYF. The CDR3 DNA sequence: TGTGCCAGCAGCCAAGCAATCTCCGGGACAGTCCCCTCCTACGAGCAGTACTTC.

This clone was seen once. The CDR3 DNA follows: TGTGCCAGTAGTCCCCGCGCCGGGACAGGGGCCTACGAGCAGTACTTC. The encoded protein is CASSPRAGTGAYEQYF. The chain recombines TRBV19 with TRBJ2-7; TRBD1 agrees at 10 bases. CDR3 size: 16 residues. Per germline, CDR1 LNHDA and CDR2 SQIVND (reference sequence). V shed 5 bases, J shed 2 bases, and the junction held 9 bases outside the gene matches. Using reference TRBV19 and TRBJ2-7 for the parts outside the CDR3, the full variable domain is DGGITQSPKYLFRKEGQNVTLSCEQNLNHDAMYWYRQDPGQGLRLIYYSQIVNDFQKGDIAEGYSVSREKKESFPLTVTSAQKNPTAFYLCASSPRAGTGAYEQYFGPGTRLTVT.

The genes are TRBV7-2 and TRBJ1-5; D gene unclear. The CDR3 spans 15 residues. Germline V gene data show CDR1 as SGHTA and CDR2 as FQGNSA. V was cut by 2 bases and J by 2 bases, with 10 bases left in between. CDR3 protein: CASSLPGIRNQPQHF. The CDR3 DNA follows: TGTGCCAGCAGCTTACCGGGGATCCGCAATCAGCCCCAGCATTTT.

This sequence joins TRBV18 and TRBJ1-6; D unclear. Trimming removed 6 bases at V and 8 bases at J, with 14 bases between. Germline assignment: CDR1 KGHSH and CDR2 LQKENI. The CDR3 has 14 residues. The CDR3 DNA follows: TGTGCCAGCTCCCCGAGGAGTGTGGATTCACCCCTCCACTTT. This sequence encodes CASSPRSVDSPLHF. Based on the CDR3 plus reference TRBV18 and TRBJ1-6, the full variable domain is NAGVMQNPRHLVRRRGQEARLRCSPMKGHSHVYWYRQLPEEGLKFMVYLQKENIIDESGMPKERFSAEFPKEGPSILRIQQVVRGDSAAYFCASSPRSVDSPLHFGNGTRLTVT.

This chain uses TRBV6-5 with TRBJ1-5, with 8 bases matching TRBD1. The CDR3 contains 15 residues. V dropped 4 bases and J dropped 3; count of bases not matched to a gene: 5. Germline V lookup: CDR1 MNHEY, CDR2 SVGAGI. The CDR3 region is CASSSRTGYNQPQHF. DNA for the CDR3: TGTGCCAGCAGTTCCCGGACAGGGTACAATCAGCCCCAGCATTTT.

The chain employs TRBV10-2 and TRBJ2-2, with TRBD1 matching over 7 bases. The CDR3 spans 15 residues. Per the germline V gene, CDR1 is WSHSY and CDR2 is SAAADI. V shed 1 base, J shed 3 bases, and the junction held 2 bases outside the gene matches. The CDR3 DNA is TGCGCCAGCAGTGAGTGGCAGGGGGACACCGGGGAGCTGTTTTTT. Amino acid sequence: CASSEWQGDTGELFF.

This clone was picked up a small number of times. In DNA form, the CDR3 reads TGTGCCAGCGCCCGGACAGATATGAACACTGAAGCTTTCTTT. It specifies CASARTDMNTEAFF. The chain combines TRBV9 with TRBJ1-1; weak D call: TRBD1 (6 bases). Germline lookup yields CDR1 SGDLS and CDR2 YYNGEE. The V end was cut by 7 bases, the J end by 0 bases, with 13 bases between. The CDR3 loop spans 14 amino acids.

The chain is built from TRBV6-5 and TRBJ2-3; 9 nucleotides align to TRBD1. Per the germline V gene, CDR1 is MNHEY and CDR2 is SVGAGI. V shed 2 bases, J shed 3 bases, and the junction held 3 bases outside the gene matches. This CDR3 has 15 amino acids. The CDR3 loop is CASSYNRGRTDTQYF. Here the CDR3 DNA reads TGTGCCAGCAGTTACAACAGGGGGCGAACAGATACGCAGTATTTT.

CDR3 region: CASGGIYEQYF. The CDR3 nucleotides are TGTGCCAGTGGCGGTATCTACGAGCAGTACTTC. The V call is TRBV6-6, the J call TRBJ2-7; D unresolved. The CDR3 totals 11 residues. Germline CDR1 and CDR2: MNHNY and SVGAGI (reference sequence). Trimming stripped 9 bases from V and 3 bases from J, with 9 bases between.

V usage is TRBV18 and J usage is TRBJ2-1, with D maybe TRBD2 (6 bases). The V and J ends lost 8 bases and 1 base respectively, with 18 bases between them. The germline gives CDR1 KGHSH, CDR2 LQKENI. The CDR3 sequence is 16 residues long. In DNA form, the CDR3 reads TGTGCCAGCCGAACGGGGGACCTAATTTCCTACAATGAGCAGTTCTTC. It codes for CASRTGDLISYNEQFF.

The rearrangement uses TRBV13 and TRBJ2-7, with TRBD2 as a possible D gene (5 bases). Germline assignment: CDR1 PRHDT and CDR2 FYEKMQ (reference sequence). V was clipped by 6 bases and J by 5 bases, with 20 bases between them. The CDR3 loop spans 15 amino acids. The CDR3 loop is CASRGSLGIGNEQYF. CDR3 sequence (DNA): TGTGCCAGCAGGGGTTCACTAGGGATAGGAAACGAGCAGTACTTC. Supplemented by reference TRBV13 and TRBJ2-7, the full variable domain reads AAGVIQSPRHLIKEKRETATLKCYPIPRHDTVYWYQQGPGQDPQFLISFYEKMQSDKGSIPDRFSAQQFSDYHSELNMSSLELGDSALYFCASRGSLGIGNEQYFGPGTRLTVT.

The rearrangement joins TRBV5-1 to TRBJ2-2; no definite D call. Germline CDR1 and CDR2: SGHRS and YFSETQ. The CDR3 has 15 residues. V lost 0 bases and J 2 bases, leaving 8 bases between the germline ends. The CDR3 loop reads CASSLDSSNTGELFF. The DNA of the CDR3 is TGCGCCAGCAGCTTGGACAGCTCTAACACCGGGGAGCTGTTTTTT.

A note on this clone: The junction does not match germline at one end; this may be a read error. The chain joins TRBV19 to TRBJ1-2; possible D gene TRBD1, 6 bases. The CDR3 loop spans 15 amino acids. Per the germline V gene, CDR1 is LNHDA and CDR2 is SQIVND (reference sequence). CDR3 coding DNA: TGTGCCAGTAGTATAAGCGCGACAGGTCTATTTGGCTACACCTTT. This translates into CASSISATGLFGYTF.

The chain carries TRBV3-1 (or the pseudogene TRBV3-2) and TRBJ2-1; TRBD1 is a possible D gene (6 bases). This CDR3 is built from 15 residues. Between the trimmed V and J ends, which lost 4 bases and 0 bases, there was a span of 10 bases. Germline V gene sequence: CDR1 LGHDT, CDR2 YNNKEL (reference sequence). The CDR3, as DNA: TGTGCCAGCAGCCCGGGACACCGCTCCTACAATGAGCAGTTCTTC. Its translation: CASSPGHRSYNEQFF.

This chain connects TRBV19 to TRBJ2-3; D is perhaps TRBD1 (5 bases). The ends were cut back, 0 bases at V and 13 bases at J, with 14 bases in the middle. The CDR3 has 13 residues. The germline CDR1 and CDR2 sequences are LNHDA and SQIVND (reference sequence). DNA of the CDR3: TGTGCCAGTAGTATAGATCTTCAGGGCAGTGAGTATTTT. Protein product: CASSIDLQGSEYF.

The genes are TRBV19 and TRBJ2-5, with no clear D. The CDR3 runs to 14 residues. Trimming removed 3 bases at V and 5 bases at J, with 13 bases between. The V gene's germline CDR1 is LNHDA and CDR2 SQIVND (reference sequence). The CDR3 loop is CASSIDPLGETQYF. CDR3 coding DNA: TGTGCCAGTAGTATTGACCCTCTCGGGGAGACCCAGTACTTC.

The CDR3 loop is CASSQGEGNRGYGYTF. In DNA, the CDR3 is TGCGCCAGCAGCCAAGGCGAGGGGAACAGGGGTTATGGCTACACCTTC. The chain employs TRBV4-1 and TRBJ1-2; 7 bases map to TRBD1. The CDR3 spans 16 residues. V was clipped by 1 base and J by 5 bases; unmatched bases: 10. CDR1 is MGHRA, CDR2 YSYEKL, per germline.

CDR3 loop: CASSPAYTGNPYEQYF. The CDR3 DNA follows: TGTGCCAGCAGTCCGGCCTATACAGGGAACCCCTACGAGCAGTACTTC. This chain connects TRBV9 to TRBJ2-7, with a tentative D call TRBD1 (6 bases). Germline CDR1 reads SGDLS; CDR2 reads YYNGEE. Trimming removed 5 bases from V and 2 bases from J, with 20 bases in between. This CDR3 is 16 amino acids long.

The V call is TRBV9, the J call TRBJ2-1; weak D call: TRBD2 (6 bases). Germline V gives CDR1 SGDLS, CDR2 YYNGEE. With 4 bases removed from V and 8 bases from J, the gap between germline ends came to 10 bases. The CDR3 sequence is 12 residues long. The chain's CDR3 is CASSTKRDEQFF. The DNA for the CDR3 is TGTGCCAGCAGCACTAAGCGGGATGAGCAGTTCTTC.